The rows below give T cell receptor beta chains drawn from one sample of a study of cytomegalovirus exposure and HLA in healthy donors. Method: immunoSEQ multiplex PCR; TCRdb's copy keeps in-frame clones and lacks some. The sample lists about 100,000 clones; around 80% were seen once. Sequencing was carried out using PBMCs. All receptors come from a woman in her forties or fifties in good health and CMV-seropositive. Each CDR3 is given with its conserved first and last residue. D genes are given only for firm matches. Rows may omit the clone size; those that give it use once, few, many or a size class.

>TRBV6-1|TRBJ2-1|few|TRBD2|12
CASTRTSGEQFF
TGTGCCAGCACGAGGACTAGCGGTGAGCAGTTCTTC
>TRBV5-5|TRBJ2-2|.|.|15
CASCPGGLWTGELFF
TGTGCCAGCTGCCCGGGGGGCCTGTGGACCGGGGAGCTGTTTTTT
>TRBV4-2|TRBJ2-7|.|TRBD1|16
CASSQDPEGALGEQYF
TGTGCCAGCAGCCAAGATCCCGAGGGGGCGCTGGGCGAGCAGTACTTC
>TRBV11-2|TRBJ1-1|.|.|19
CASSLVHSGRGVANTEAFF
TGTGCCAGCAGCTTAGTCCACTCGGGACGGGGGGTTGCGAACACTGAAGCTTTCTTT
>TRBV29-1|TRBJ2-1|.|TRBD2|14
CSVLLAGVPNEQFF
TGCAGCGTCTTACTAGCGGGAGTTCCCAATGAGCAGTTCTTC
>TRBV30|TRBJ1-5|.|.|13
CAWSEQVNQPQHF
TGTGCCTGGAGCGAACAGGTCAATCAGCCCCAGCATTTT
>TRBV29-1|TRBJ2-2|.|.|16
CSVEDRGANYTGELFF
TGCAGCGTTGAAGATCGGGGGGCTAATTACACCGGGGAGCTGTTTTTT
>TRBV7-9|TRBJ2-7|.|TRBD1|17
CSSSFCLGTGQGCEQYF
TGTTCCAGCAGCTTTTGTTTGGGGACGGGACAGGGGTGCGAGCAGTACTTC
>TRBV7-9|TRBJ2-3|.|.|17
CASSWGGDFRPTDTQYF
TGTGCCAGCAGCTGGGGTGGGGACTTCCGACCCACAGATACGCAGTATTTT
>TRBV27|TRBJ2-1|.|TRBD1|15
CASGLFGTAYNEQFF
TGTGCCAGCGGATTATTCGGGACAGCGTACAATGAGCAGTTCTTC
>TRBV5-1|TRBJ1-1|.|TRBD1|13
CASSFNRGTEAFF
TGCGCCAGCAGCTTCAACAGGGGCACTGAAGCTTTCTTT
>TRBV19|TRBJ1-4|.|TRBD1|14
CASSIAGGGEKLFF
TGTGCCAGTAGTATAGCAGGGGGAGGTGAAAAACTGTTTTTT